This T cell receptor (beta chain) was profiled in a study of blood T cell repertoires in COVID-19. Study members were between about 18 and 89 years old and lived in 20 to 30 US regions. The CDR3 has 16 amino acids. The germline CDR1 and CDR2 sequences are LNHDA and SQIVND (reference sequence). Trimming removed 3 bases at V and 0 bases at J, with 12 bases between. Method: immunoSEQ multiplex PCR; TCRdb's copy keeps in-frame clones and lacks some. The table includes roughly 250,000 clones, just over 90% detected once. The sequenced sample was PBMCs or T cells enriched from blood (not recorded which). The receptor's source is a woman in her thirties or forties with acute COVID-19. The chain links TRBV19 to TRBJ2-1, with D uncertain. The CDR3 is CASSIAAESSYNEQFF. DNA of the CDR3: TGTGCCAGTAGTATCGCGGCGGAAAGCTCCTACAATGAGCAGTTCTTC.